This T cell receptor beta chain derives from a study of CD8+CD57+ T cells in acquired aplastic anemia. For the study at large: Sorted CD4+ and CD8+ cells yielded around 3.3 ug of DNA on average. CD4+ cells from healthy donors averaged around 10 million reads.

This clonotype was seen only once. What it binds is not known. Whole-study results and caveats: Patients and controls shared some 30 CD8+ CDR3 sequences, highly expressed in patients.

The use of genomic DNA as template underpinned the TCR beta VDJ and CDR3 profiling. Via MiXCR, TCRdb re-called the reads, giving one row per CDR3 protein. The data show about 180,000 distinct CDR3 sequences, with just over 45% seen just once and under 3% held by the top ten. This CDR3 is built from 16 residues. CDR1 and CDR2 from the germline V gene are SGHAT and FQDESV (reference sequence). V gave up 5 bases and J gave up 5 bases; unmatched junction bases: 9. The genes are TRBV11-1 and TRBJ1-1, with 12 positions matching TRBD1. The origin of this receptor is a human donor in good health. The material sequenced was sorted CD4+, CD8+, or CD8+CD57+ T cells (not recorded which) from PBMCs. The CDR3 loop is CASSPGTGGAGTEAFF. The CDR3 region has the DNA TGTGCCAGCAGCCCCGGGACAGGGGGCGCGGGTACTGAAGCTTTCTTT.